These 10 T cell receptor beta chains share one sample of origin, sequenced in a study of shared clonotypes between healthy human individuals. Method: immunoSEQ multiplex PCR; TCRdb's copy keeps in-frame clones and lacks some. The data show around 700,000 clones, less than 85% seen once. The sequenced material came from memory CD4+ T cells sorted from blood. Subset here: CD45RA-negative fraction. The receptor set was obtained from a woman aged 25 to 39 in good health.

The V call is TRBV4-1, the J call TRBJ2-5, with 7 bases aligning to TRBD1. The CDR3 is made up of 15 amino acids. Germline loops: CDR1 MGHRA, CDR2 YSYEKL. The V and J ends lost 3 bases and 5 bases, in that order; junction bases with no gene match: 9. The chain's CDR3 is CASSQYDRVGETQYF. The CDR3 DNA sequence: TGCGCCAGCAGCCAGTATGACAGGGTTGGCGAGACCCAGTACTTC.

A single count supports this clone. CDR3 amino acids: CASVGLAGSTDTQYF. Written as DNA, the CDR3 is TGCGCCAGCGTGGGACTAGCGGGAAGCACAGATACGCAGTATTTT. The chain carries TRBV5-1 and TRBJ2-3; 13 bases map to TRBD2. CDR3 length: 15 amino acids. V shed 7 bases, J shed 0 bases, and the junction held 2 bases outside the gene matches. The V gene's germline CDR1 is SGHRS and CDR2 YFSETQ.

This rearrangement joins TRBV11-2 to TRBJ2-1, with 7 bases that match TRBD1. Germline CDR1 is SGHAT and CDR2 is FQNNGV. Losses at the gene ends were 5 bases for V and 7 bases for J; bases not matched to a gene: 5. The CDR3 loop spans 13 amino acids. CDR3 nucleotide sequence: TGTGCCAGCAGCACTGACAGGGTGAATGAGCAGTTCTTC. The encoded protein is CASSTDRVNEQFF.

This clone was counted many times. J is TRBJ1-2 and V is TRBV19; maybe TRBD1 (5 bases). This CDR3 is built from 15 residues. V was clipped by 3 bases and J by 0 bases, with 11 bases between them. Germline V lookup: CDR1 LNHDA, CDR2 SQIVND (reference sequence). CDR3 in DNA: TGTGCCAGTAGTATTACGGGGGGTACTAACTATGGCTACACCTTC. Translating gives CASSITGGTNYGYTF.

V gene TRBV19 combines with J gene TRBJ2-1; D gene uncertain. Per the germline V gene, CDR1 is LNHDA and CDR2 is SQIVND (reference sequence). The CDR3 contains 11 residues. V was clipped by 5 bases and J by 12 bases, with 11 bases between them. CDR3 protein: CASSRASRQFF. CDR3 nucleotides: TGTGCCAGTAGTCGGGCTAGTCGGCAGTTCTTC.

The CDR3 DNA reads TGTGCCAGCAGCGTAGATGCTAGCGGGAGGAGTAATGAGCAGTTCTTC. Its protein is CASSVDASGRSNEQFF. This chain links TRBV9 with TRBJ2-1; 11 bases are shared with TRBD2. This CDR3 spans 16 amino acids. Unmatched junction bases numbered 6, after V lost 0 bases and J lost 7 bases. Germline V lookup: CDR1 SGDLS, CDR2 YYNGEE.

The rearrangement links TRBV19 to TRBJ2-1; tentative D call: TRBD2 (5 bases). Germline V CDR1 and CDR2: LNHDA, SQIVND (reference sequence). The CDR3 has 15 residues. Deletions cut 5 bases from V and 15 bases from J, with 26 bases between. The CDR3 DNA follows: TGTGCCAGTAGTTCTCAAGTCGGGGAGCGGTCTCACCGGTTCTTC. This sequence encodes CASSSQVGERSHRFF.

The chain uses TRBV6-6 and TRBJ1-4; 7 bases are a match to TRBD1. The CDR3 has 14 residues. The ends lost 5 bases at V and 8 bases at J; junction bases unmatched: 8. CDR1 and CDR2 (germline): MNHNY, SVGAGI (reference sequence). CDR3: CASSDRDSREKLFF. CDR3 bases: TGTGCCAGCAGTGACAGGGATAGTAGAGAAAAACTGTTTTTT.

DNA for the CDR3: TGTGCCAGCAGTTTAGTTTTGAGTAGGGAGCAGTACTTC. The encoded protein is CASSLVLSREQYF. The rearrangement joins TRBV6-5 to TRBJ2-7, with no clear D. Germline V CDR1 and CDR2: MNHEY, SVGAGI. Between the trimmed V and J ends, which lost 4 bases and 7 bases, there was a span of 14 bases. This CDR3 contains 13 residues.

This clone was picked up many times. This rearrangement joins TRBV19 to TRBJ2-5, with unresolved D. V dropped 4 bases and J dropped 5 bases, with 8 bases sitting between them. Germline V CDR1 and CDR2: LNHDA, SQIVND (reference sequence). CDR3 length equals 12 residues. CDR3 nucleotide sequence: TGTGCCAGTAGTAGACGACGGGAGACCCAGTACTTC. Protein sequence: CASSRRRETQYF.